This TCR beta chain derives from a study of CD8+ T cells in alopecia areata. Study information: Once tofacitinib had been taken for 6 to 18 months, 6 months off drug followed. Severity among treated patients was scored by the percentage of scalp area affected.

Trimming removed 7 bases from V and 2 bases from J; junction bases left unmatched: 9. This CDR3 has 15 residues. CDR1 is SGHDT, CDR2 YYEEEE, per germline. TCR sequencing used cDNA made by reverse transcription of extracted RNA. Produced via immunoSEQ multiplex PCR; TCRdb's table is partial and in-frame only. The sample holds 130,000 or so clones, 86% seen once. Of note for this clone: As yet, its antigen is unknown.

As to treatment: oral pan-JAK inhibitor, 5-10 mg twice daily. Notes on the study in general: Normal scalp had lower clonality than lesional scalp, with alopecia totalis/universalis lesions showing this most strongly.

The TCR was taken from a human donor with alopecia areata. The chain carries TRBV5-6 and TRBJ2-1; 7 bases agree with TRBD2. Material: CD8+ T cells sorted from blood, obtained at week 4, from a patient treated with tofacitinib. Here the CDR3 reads CASRGAGETYNEQFF. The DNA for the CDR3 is TGTGCCAGCCGAGGGGCGGGAGAGACCTACAATGAGCAGTTCTTC.